This T cell receptor (beta chain) is drawn from a study of blood T cell repertoires in COVID-19. Overall study: T cells, B-cell-depleted T cells, or PBMCs supplied cDNA or gDNA.

This clone came up once. As handled by the study authors: Amplifying reference gene primers gave estimates of nucleated cell counts. The protocol was immunoSEQ multiplex PCR, while the TCRdb copy is restricted to in-frame clones and leaves out a portion. The V and J calls and the clone size are those of that table, but D and trimming were determined from the DNA. This table holds 200,000 to 300,000 clones, roughly 82% found once. Participants spanned ages about 18 to 90 years and resided in roughly 22 US areas. This receptor was taken from a woman aged 45 to 65 who had recovered from COVID-19. Sequencing input: PBMCs or T cells enriched from blood (not recorded which).

The CDR3 is CASSQETWGVEETQYF. The CDR3 DNA is TGTGCCAGCAGCCAAGAAACGTGGGGAGTCGAAGAGACCCAGTACTTC. The chain links TRBV4-2 to TRBJ2-5; D is perhaps TRBD2 (5 bases). The CDR3 loop spans 16 amino acids. The germline V and J ends were trimmed by 0 bases and 3 bases, with 14 bases remaining between them. Germline V CDR1 and CDR2: LGHNA, YNFKEQ.